The 32 T cell receptor beta chains given below trace back to one sample, sequenced in a study of shared clonotypes between healthy human individuals. Here immunoSEQ multiplex PCR was the method, and the copy in TCRdb shows in-frame clones only, minus some. The sample has 2.3 million or so clones; approximately 93% are singletons. The source material was naive CD4+ T cells from PBMCs. Stated subset: CD45RA+ positively selected. Receptors were obtained from a young man in good health. Some clones in this sample may be carry-over from other donors' samples.

This sequence joins TRBV9 and TRBJ1-5; no clear D. The CDR3 extends over 13 amino acids. Deletions cut 4 bases from V and 5 bases from J, with 10 bases between. Germline-derived CDR1 and CDR2 are SGDLS and YYNGEE. The CDR3: CASSTDNYQPQHF. The CDR3 coding sequence is TGTGCCAGCAGCACAGACAATTATCAGCCCCAGCATTTT.

Of note for this clone: Other DNA sequences from this sample encode an identical CDR3 as well. This chain links TRBV5-1 with TRBJ2-5, with D possibly being TRBD1 (5 bases). The germline gives CDR1 SGHRS, CDR2 YFSETQ. Trimming removed 1 base at V and 4 bases at J, with 5 bases between. The CDR3 is 12 amino acids. The CDR3 loop is CASSLTGETQYF. The DNA of the CDR3 is TGCGCCAGCAGCTTGACAGGAGAGACCCAGTACTTC.

The gene calls are TRBV7-2 and TRBJ2-7; D might be TRBD2 (5 bases). Between the trimmed V and J ends, which lost 7 bases and 5 bases, there was a span of 18 bases. Germline CDR1 is SGHTA and CDR2 is FQGNSA. This CDR3 has 14 amino acids. The CDR3 here is CASTREGSFHEQYF. In DNA form, the CDR3 reads TGTGCCAGCACCAGAGAGGGTTCCTTCCACGAGCAGTACTTC.

The chain joins TRBV7-9 to TRBJ2-7, with 8 bases that match TRBD1. J was trimmed by 6 bases and V by 1 base; bases with no gene match: 5. The CDR3 totals 14 residues. CDR1 is SEHNR, CDR2 FQNEAQ, per germline (reference sequence). This chain's CDR3 is CASSLGQGSGEQYF. CDR3 bases: TGTGCCAGCAGCTTAGGACAGGGGTCCGGCGAGCAGTACTTC.

The rearrangement uses TRBV7-2 and TRBJ2-5, with a weak D call TRBD1 (6 bases). In germline, CDR1 is SGHTA, CDR2 FQGNSA. V was trimmed by 1 base and J by 1 base, leaving 7 bases between them. The CDR3 runs to 14 residues. Here the CDR3 reads CASSLDRVQETQYF. In DNA, the CDR3 is TGTGCCAGCAGCTTAGACAGGGTCCAAGAGACCCAGTACTTC.

This chain joins TRBV20-1 and TRBJ2-3; D not certain. Looked up from germline, CDR1 is DFQATT and CDR2 is SNEGSKA (reference sequence). Deletions cut 8 bases from V and 3 bases from J, with 9 bases between. This CDR3 is 11 amino acids long. Written as DNA, the CDR3 is TGCAGTCCCCGGAGTACAGATACGCAGTATTTT. It encodes CSPRSTDTQYF.

The chain has TRBV9 and TRBJ2-2, with 7 bases lining up with TRBD1. Per germline, CDR1 SGDLS and CDR2 YYNGEE. This CDR3 has 14 amino acids. The junction had 3 bases not matched to a gene; V was cut back by 4 bases and J by 3 bases. CDR3 DNA: TGTGCCAGCAGCTTCGGACAGGACACCGGGGAGCTGTTTTTT. Amino acid sequence: CASSFGQDTGELFF.

This sequence joins TRBV6-5 and TRBJ2-7; 7 bases align to TRBD1. The CDR3 runs 16 residues. The germline V gene encodes CDR1 MNHEY and CDR2 SVGAGI. With 0 bases clipped from V and 2 bases from J, the junction kept 7 bases outside the gene matches. The CDR3 reads CASSYSRRTGAYEQYF. The CDR3 nucleotides are TGTGCCAGCAGTTACTCTAGGCGTACAGGGGCCTACGAGCAGTACTTC.

The rearrangement uses TRBV27 and TRBJ2-1; TRBD1 might be the D (6 bases). V was clipped by 5 bases and J by 10 bases, with 12 bases between them. Germline V gene data show CDR1 as MNHEY and CDR2 as SMNVEV (reference sequence). This CDR3 is 12 amino acids long. This chain's CDR3 is CASSRTGYEQFF. CDR3 sequence (DNA): TGTGCCAGCAGTCGAACAGGGTACGAGCAGTTCTTC.

V and J are TRBV28 and TRBJ1-2; D may be TRBD1 (6 bases). V was shortened by 1 base and J by 6 bases, with 9 bases between the two germline ends. Germline values: CDR1 MDHEN, CDR2 SYDVKM. The CDR3 loop spans 13 amino acids. The CDR3 protein is CASSLSGTNGYTF. CDR3 bases: TGTGCCAGCAGTTTATCAGGGACAAATGGCTACACCTTC.

This sequence joins TRBV19 and TRBJ2-1; weak D call: TRBD1 (6 bases). This CDR3 is 14 amino acids long. In germline, CDR1 is LNHDA, CDR2 SQIVND (reference sequence). Deletions cut 6 bases from V and 8 bases from J, with 17 bases between. This chain's CDR3 is CASRAQGSNYEQFF. As DNA, the CDR3 is TGTGCCAGTAGGGCACAGGGCTCCAATTATGAGCAGTTCTTC. Complete variable domain (other parts from reference TRBV19 and TRBJ2-1): DGGITQSPKYLFRKEGQNVTLSCEQNLNHDAMYWYRQDPGQGLRLIYYSQIVNDFQKGDIAEGYSVSREKKESFPLTVTSAQKNPTAFYLCASRAQGSNYEQFFGPGTRLTVL.

This clone was picked up a small number of times. V gene TRBV25-1 combines with J gene TRBJ1-2, with D possibly being TRBD1 (6 bases). This CDR3 contains 15 residues. V was clipped by 1 base and J by 4 bases, with 13 bases between them. Germline-derived CDR1 and CDR2 are MGHDK and SYGVNS. The CDR3 loop reads CASSESGAQSYGYTF. The CDR3 DNA sequence: TGTGCCAGCAGTGAATCAGGGGCGCAGAGCTATGGCTACACCTTC.

The J gene is TRBJ2-1, the V gene TRBV10-3, with 10 bases matching TRBD2. The ends lost 3 bases at V and 8 bases at J; junction bases unmatched: 4. Germline CDR1 and CDR2: ENHRY and SYGVKD. CDR3 length equals 14 residues. The CDR3 DNA is TGTGCCATCAGTGAACTAGCGGGATCGCATGAGCAGTTCTTC. Protein sequence: CAISELAGSHEQFF.

V is TRBV30 and J is TRBJ2-3; 13 bases map to TRBD2. The CDR3 is 15 residues long. Germline CDR1 reads GTSNPN; CDR2 reads SVGIG (reference sequence). V lost 4 bases, J lost 3 bases, and 4 bases stayed unmatched. CDR3 nucleotide sequence: TGTGCCTGGATTGAGGGACTAGCGGGGACAGATACGCAGTATTTT. Translating it yields CAWIEGLAGTDTQYF.

The genes are TRBV5-6 and TRBJ1-1; D not resolved. Trimming stripped 4 bases from V and 3 bases from J, with 16 bases between. The V gene's germline CDR1 is SGHDT and CDR2 YYEEEE. The CDR3 has 15 residues. The CDR3 nucleotides are TGTGCCAGCAGCCCAAGGACCGTCGTCGACACTGAAGCTTTCTTT. It specifies CASSPRTVVDTEAFF.

The chain is built from TRBV6-1 and TRBJ2-7, with a possible D match to TRBD1 (6 bases). Trimming removed 6 bases at V and 6 bases at J, with 12 bases between. CDR1 is MNHNS and CDR2 is SASEGT in the germline V gene. The CDR3 runs 12 residues. This CDR3 is CASRQGWSEQYF. The CDR3 DNA is TGTGCCAGCAGACAGGGATGGAGCGAGCAGTACTTC.

CDR3 bases: TGTGCCAGCAGCCAGGACTGGGGACGGGTTGACAATGAGCAGTTCTTC. Its translation: CASSQDWGRVDNEQFF. This chain joins TRBV7-9 and TRBJ2-1, with D possibly being TRBD1 or TRBD2 (5 bases each). With 5 bases removed from V and 5 bases from J, the gap between germline ends came to 19 bases. The CDR3 runs 16 residues. In germline, CDR1 is SEHNR, CDR2 FQNEAQ (reference sequence).

This clone appeared a few times. The J gene is TRBJ1-2, the V gene TRBV19; D is unclear. Germline V lookup: CDR1 LNHDA, CDR2 SQIVND (reference sequence). V lost 5 bases, J lost 4 bases, and 14 bases lay in between. The CDR3 sequence is 14 residues long. The CDR3 nucleotides read TGTGCCAGTAGTGTACAAAGGGAGGGCTATGGCTACACCTTC. It codes for CASSVQREGYGYTF.

The chain has TRBV6-1 and TRBJ2-7; no definite D call. The CDR3 contains 15 residues. Germline V gene data show CDR1 as MNHNS and CDR2 as SASEGT. V was pared by 6 bases and J by 3 bases, with 18 bases between. The CDR3 DNA sequence: TGTGCCAGCAGCGCGAACTTAGCTTACCTCTACGAGCAGTACTTC. This encodes CASSANLAYLYEQYF.

In regard to this clone: Distinct nucleotide sequences in the sample also encode this CDR3. The J gene is TRBJ2-1, the V gene TRBV5-8; a weak D match, TRBD2 (5 bases). This CDR3 contains 13 residues. The V end was cut by 0 bases, the J end by 6 bases, with 7 bases between. The germline V gene encodes CDR1 SGHTS and CDR2 YDEGEE. CDR3 nucleotides: TGTGCCAGCAGCTTGGTTCGGGGCAATGAGCAGTTCTTC. Translation gives CASSLVRGNEQFF.

Worth noting for this clone: Other DNA sequences in the same sample also yield this CDR3. DNA of the CDR3: TGTGCCAGCAGCAGCCGGACCAGCTACGAGCAGTACTTC. Translation gives CASSSRTSYEQYF. The V call is TRBV7-2, the J call TRBJ2-7; no reliable D call. Germline V gives CDR1 SGHTA, CDR2 FQGNSA. The CDR3 covers 13 residues. V was trimmed by 5 bases and J by 3 bases, leaving 11 bases between them.

The chain combines TRBV6-1 with TRBJ1-4, with a weak D call TRBD1 (6 bases). Germline V gives CDR1 MNHNS, CDR2 SASEGT. Trimming shortened V by 7 bases and J by 5 bases, and 14 bases separated the two germline ends. This CDR3 is built from 14 residues. The CDR3 nucleotides are TGTGCCAGCACGGTAACCGGACAGAATGAAAAACTGTTTTTT. Protein: CASTVTGQNEKLFF.

The V call is TRBV5-1, the J call TRBJ1-4; 8 positions match TRBD1. This CDR3 region has 16 residues. Germline V gene sequence: CDR1 SGHRS, CDR2 YFSETQ. Trimming removed 0 bases from V and 12 bases from J; junction bases left unmatched: 13. CDR3 loop: CASSLGDLAGGEELFF. CDR3 bases: TGCGCCAGCAGCTTGGGAGATCTGGCAGGGGGCGAGGAACTGTTTTTT.

The chain has TRBV4-2 and TRBJ2-5; TRBD2 matches at 8 bases. This CDR3 region has 16 residues. Germline CDR1 reads LGHNA; CDR2 reads YNFKEQ. V shed 1 base, J shed 2 bases, and the junction held 6 bases outside the gene matches. For the CDR3, the DNA is TGTGCCAGCAGCCAAGGAGTTAGCGGGATTCAAGAGACCCAGTACTTC. This encodes CASSQGVSGIQETQYF.

The J gene is TRBJ2-7, the V gene TRBV15, with D perhaps given as TRBD1 or TRBD2 (5 bases each). V lost 3 bases, J lost 2 bases, and 17 bases lay in between. CDR1 LNHNV and CDR2 YYDKDF come from the germline V gene (reference sequence). The CDR3 extends over 16 amino acids. The CDR3 sequence is CATSRDQMGVTYEQYF. DNA for the CDR3: TGTGCCACCAGCAGGGATCAAATGGGGGTAACCTACGAGCAGTACTTC.

V usage is TRBV6-1 and J usage is TRBJ2-7; D possibly corresponds to TRBD2 (5 bases). This CDR3 is 16 amino acids long. The germline CDR1 and CDR2 sequences are MNHNS and SASEGT. V lost 0 bases and J 0 bases, leaving 12 bases between the germline ends. The CDR3 nucleotides are TGTGCCAGCAGTGAAGCGAGGGCGGGCACCTCCTACGAGCAGTACTTC. As protein: CASSEARAGTSYEQYF.

The chain joins TRBV12-5 to TRBJ2-7; the D is unclear. The ends were cut back, 5 bases at V and 2 bases at J, with 7 bases in the middle. Per the germline V gene, CDR1 is LGHNT and CDR2 is FRNRAP. CDR3 length: 12 residues. The DNA of the CDR3 is TGTGCTAGTGGTCCTAATCCCTACGAGCAGTACTTC. It translates to CASGPNPYEQYF.

V gene TRBV30 combines with J gene TRBJ1-3, with unresolved D. The CDR3 loop spans 17 amino acids. CDR1 is GTSNPN and CDR2 is SVGIG in the germline V gene (reference sequence). Trimming pared 0 bases from V and 0 bases from J, leaving 15 bases between. CDR3: CAWSVPGILDSGNTIYF. CDR3 in DNA: TGTGCCTGGAGTGTACCGGGAATATTAGACTCTGGAAACACCATATATTTT.

This chain connects TRBV5-8 to TRBJ2-5, with 15 nucleotides matching TRBD2. CDR3 length: 18 amino acids. Per germline, CDR1 SGHTS and CDR2 YDEGEE. J was trimmed by 0 bases and V by 5 bases; bases with no gene match: 8. The CDR3 sequence is CASSMGLAGGGYQETQYF. DNA of the CDR3: TGTGCCAGCAGTATGGGACTAGCGGGAGGAGGGTACCAAGAGACCCAGTACTTC.

This rearrangement joins TRBV29-1 to TRBJ1-4; D gene ambiguous. Deletions cut 6 bases from V and 1 base from J, with 9 bases between. This CDR3 spans 13 amino acids. Per germline, CDR1 SQVTM and CDR2 ANQGSEA. The CDR3 spells CSVGPITNEKLFF. CDR3 bases: TGCAGCGTCGGCCCAATAACTAATGAAAAACTGTTTTTT.

The chain joins TRBV4-1 to TRBJ2-1; unclear D gene. The CDR3 covers 17 residues. The germline gives CDR1 MGHRA, CDR2 YSYEKL. Trimming pared 1 base from V and 7 bases from J, leaving 20 bases between. The CDR3 spells CASSQGVFGLDSNEQFF. The DNA for the CDR3 is TGCGCCAGCAGCCAAGGAGTATTCGGGCTCGATTCTAATGAGCAGTTCTTC.

V and J are TRBV7-2 and TRBJ2-7; 11 nucleotides line up with TRBD1. The trim removed 0 bases at V and 3 bases at J, leaving 4 bases unmatched. The germline V gene has CDR1 SGHTA and CDR2 FQGNSA. This CDR3 comprises 16 residues. The CDR3 region has the DNA TGTGCCAGCAGCTTAGCCCTGGGACAGGGGGGCTACGAGCAGTACTTC. It is translated as CASSLALGQGGYEQYF. Complete variable domain (other parts from reference TRBV7-2 and TRBJ2-7): GAGVSQSPSNKVTEKGKDVELRCDPISGHTALYWYRQSLGQGLEFLIYFQGNSAPDKSGLPSDRFSAERTGGSVSTLTIQRTQQEDSAVYLCASSLALGQGGYEQYFGPGTRLTVT.